The 20 T cell receptor beta chains below come from one sample, sequenced in a study of blood T cell repertoires in COVID-19 (dated by TCRdb to 2018 to 2021). Library preparation employed the immunoSEQ multiplex PCR assay. TCRdb re-hosts the immuneACCESS table, in-frame sequences only. Its copies lack some clones; in the studies checked, an unresolved V gene accounts for under half of them, and the cause for the rest is not known. The sample table records 200,000 to 250,000 clones; approximately 90% of these occur just once. Of the sample, roughly 2.6% falls within the top ten clones. Sequences were obtained from peripheral blood. Receptors were obtained from a man aged 30 to 39 with COVID-19, enrolled during active disease.

This rearrangement joins TRBV2 to TRBJ2-7; 7 bases are shared with TRBD1. The CDR3 extends over 15 amino acids. CDR1 and CDR2 from the germline V gene are SNHLY and FYNNEI. J lost 3 bases, V lost 7 bases, and 12 bases had no gene match. The DNA for the CDR3 is TGTGCCAGCACTTTGGGGCGGACAGGAAACTACGAGCAGTACTTC. It codes for CASTLGRTGNYEQYF.

This sequence joins TRBV29-1 and TRBJ2-1; 10 bases fit TRBD1. The CDR3 has 15 residues. After removal of 4 bases from V and 4 bases from J, the junction contained 7 bases not matched to a gene. CDR1 is SQVTM, CDR2 ANQGSEA, per germline. CDR3 DNA sequence: TGCAGCGTTGCCAAGACAGGGGGCCAATACAATGAGCAGTTCTTC. Protein sequence: CSVAKTGGQYNEQFF.

The sample holds one count of this clone. The V call is TRBV7-8, the J call TRBJ2-7; 8 nucleotides agree with TRBD2. Germline V CDR1 and CDR2: SGHVS, FQNEAQ. This CDR3 is 14 amino acids long. The V gene end was trimmed by 2 bases and the J gene end by 3 bases; junction bases not matched to a gene: 3. The CDR3 protein is CASSLHSGVYEQYF. The CDR3, as DNA: TGTGCCAGCAGCTTACATAGCGGGGTCTACGAGCAGTACTTC.

V usage is TRBV18 and J usage is TRBJ2-3, with TRBD1 as a possible D gene (5 bases). The CDR3 runs 16 residues. The V end lost 3 bases, the J end lost 0 bases, and 13 bases lay between the germline ends. CDR1 and CDR2 from the germline V gene are KGHSH and LQKENI. DNA for the CDR3: TGTGCCAGCTCACCCCTGACAGTTTCAAGCACAGATACGCAGTATTTT. Protein product: CASSPLTVSSTDTQYF.

Note on this clone: The same CDR3 can be traced to other DNA sequences in this sample. V is TRBV7-9 and J is TRBJ1-1; D is possibly TRBD1 (6 bases). The CDR3 has 12 residues. Trimming took 5 bases from V and 4 from J, leaving 8 bases between them. Germline CDR1 SEHNR, CDR2 FQNEAQ (reference sequence). The CDR3 region is CASSQQGTEAFF. CDR3 bases: TGTGCCAGCAGCCAACAGGGCACTGAAGCTTTCTTT.

This clone was observed a single time. The chain recombines TRBV27 with TRBJ1-1, with D tentatively TRBD1 (6 bases). Trimming took off 4 bases at V and 1 base at J, with 13 bases between the two ends. CDR1 is MNHEY and CDR2 is SMNVEV in the germline V gene (reference sequence). CDR3 length equals 15 residues. The CDR3 loop reads CASSSLQGANTEAFF. CDR3 DNA: TGTGCCAGCAGTTCCCTACAGGGAGCGAACACTGAAGCTTTCTTT.

The chain uses TRBV7-9 and TRBJ2-7, with 8 bases identical to TRBD1. The CDR3 sequence is 16 residues long. V was pared by 5 bases and J by 7 bases, with 16 bases of the junction left unmatched. Germline lookup yields CDR1 SEHNR and CDR2 FQNEAQ (reference sequence). The CDR3 bases are TGTGCCAGCAGCCGGGGGTCCGGGACAGGAGGAAGGGAGCAGTACTTC. It is translated as CASSRGSGTGGREQYF.

The V and J genes are TRBV5-4 and TRBJ1-2; a weak D match, TRBD1 (6 bases). Trimming pared 2 bases from V and 0 bases from J, leaving 17 bases between. The CDR3 spans 17 residues. The germline V gene has CDR1 SGHNT and CDR2 YYREEE (reference sequence). The CDR3 region has the DNA TGTGCCAGCAGCTTTTATGGCAGGGGTATAGCTAACTATGGCTACACCTTC. It yields the protein CASSFYGRGIANYGYTF. Complete variable domain (other parts from reference TRBV5-4 and TRBJ1-2): ETGVTQSPTHLIKTRGQQVTLRCSSQSGHNTVSWYQQALGQGPQFIFQYYREEENGRGNFPPRFSGLQFPNYSSELNVNALELDDSALYLCASSFYGRGIANYGYTFGSGTRLTVV.

The rearrangement joins TRBV19 to TRBJ1-1; possibly TRBD1 for D (5 bases). Germline-derived CDR1 and CDR2 are LNHDA and SQIVND (reference sequence). V dropped 6 bases and J dropped 3 bases, with 14 bases sitting between them. CDR3 size: 14 residues. The DNA of the CDR3 is TGTGCCAGTAGGCGTTTTCTAGGGGACACTGAAGCTTTCTTT. The encoded protein is CASRRFLGDTEAFF.

V usage is TRBV4-3 and J usage is TRBJ1-5; TRBD1 might be the D (6 bases). Germline V gives CDR1 LGHNA, CDR2 YSLEER. Trimming removed 1 base at V and 6 bases at J, with 13 bases between. The CDR3 runs to 15 residues. The CDR3 loop is CASSQAVGGPQPQHF. The CDR3, as DNA: TGCGCCAGCAGCCAAGCGGTGGGGGGGCCTCAGCCCCAGCATTTT.

The genes are TRBV6-5 and TRBJ1-5, with 7 bases that match TRBD1. V lost 6 bases to trimming and J lost 5 bases; unmatched junction nucleotides: 4. The CDR3 consists of 13 residues. The germline V gene has CDR1 MNHEY and CDR2 SVGAGI. This chain's CDR3 is CASRTGTDQPQHF. The CDR3 DNA sequence: TGTGCCAGCAGGACCGGGACAGATCAGCCCCAGCATTTT.

The chain is built from TRBV5-5 and TRBJ2-7; 9 nucleotides align to TRBD1. This CDR3 region has 16 residues. Germline V gene sequence: CDR1 SGHKS, CDR2 YYEKEE (reference sequence). After removal of 4 bases from V and 5 bases from J, the junction contained 13 bases not matched to a gene. CDR3 DNA sequence: TGTGCCAGCAGCCGTAGTCCATGGGACAGGGCCCACGAGCAGTACTTC. Protein: CASSRSPWDRAHEQYF.

CDR3 nucleotides: TGTGCCAGTAGTAATCAGGGCGGCGGCACTGAAGCTTTCTTT. Its translation: CASSNQGGGTEAFF. The J gene is TRBJ1-1, the V gene TRBV19, with D possibly matching TRBD1 (5 bases). The CDR3 covers 14 residues. The germline V gene has CDR1 LNHDA and CDR2 SQIVND (reference sequence). Trimming took 4 bases from V and 4 from J, leaving 13 bases between them.

The genes are TRBV4-3 and TRBJ2-3; 9 bases match TRBD2. The V segment lost 4 bases and the J segment 1 base; nucleotides outside the gene matches: 3. The CDR3 runs to 15 residues. The V gene's germline CDR1 is LGHNA and CDR2 YSLEER. Here the CDR3 DNA reads TGCGCCAGCAGCCTGAGACTAGCGGGCACAGATACGCAGTATTTT. Residues: CASSLRLAGTDTQYF.

This clone has just one count. The V and J genes are TRBV5-5 and TRBJ2-3, with TRBD2 matching 7 bases. CDR1 is SGHKS, CDR2 YYEKEE, per germline (reference sequence). V lost 3 bases and J lost 0; bases outside the gene matches: 7. The CDR3 covers 16 residues. The CDR3 here is CASSSLAGTSTDTQYF. CDR3 DNA: TGTGCCAGCAGCTCCTTAGCGGGTACTAGCACAGATACGCAGTATTTT.

The CDR3 region is CASVPEGVWSPLHF. In nucleotides, the CDR3 is TGTGCCAGCGTTCCAGAGGGGGTATGGTCACCCCTCCACTTT. The chain links TRBV28 to TRBJ1-6; possible D gene TRBD1, 6 bases. This CDR3 is 14 amino acids long. V dropped 8 bases and J dropped 10 bases, with 18 bases sitting between them. Germline CDR1 is MDHEN and CDR2 is SYDVKM.

Concerning this clone itself: Other DNA sequences in this sample translate to the same CDR3. The chain couples TRBV18 to TRBJ2-3; D not resolved. V lost 3 bases to trimming and J lost 1 base, with 11 bases between them. Looked up from germline, CDR1 is KGHSH and CDR2 is LQKENI. The CDR3 totals 15 residues. Here the CDR3 DNA reads TGTGCCAGCTCACCTGGGCAGGTTGGCACAGATACGCAGTATTTT. The encoded protein is CASSPGQVGTDTQYF.

The chain recombines TRBV28 with TRBJ1-1; 10 nucleotides match TRBD1. The germline CDR1 and CDR2 sequences are MDHEN and SYDVKM. There are 14 residues in the CDR3. The V gene end was trimmed by 7 bases and the J gene end by 5 bases; junction bases not matched to a gene: 7. CDR3: CASTWTGGHTEAFF. The CDR3 nucleotides read TGTGCCAGCACCTGGACAGGGGGTCATACTGAAGCTTTCTTT.

The chain is built from TRBV18 and TRBJ2-1, with 8 bases that match TRBD1. This CDR3 is 18 amino acids long. V was clipped by 0 bases and J by 4 bases; unmatched bases: 11. Germline V CDR1 and CDR2: KGHSH, LQKENI. CDR3 nucleotide sequence: TGTGCCAGCTCACCACCGAAAGGGGCAGGGGGCGTTTACAATGAGCAGTTCTTC. Translated, it gives CASSPPKGAGGVYNEQFF.

The chain combines TRBV28 with TRBJ2-7; D call uncertain. The CDR3 runs 13 residues. With 2 bases removed from V and 4 bases from J, the gap between germline ends came to 9 bases. From germline, CDR1 is MDHEN and CDR2 SYDVKM. CDR3 region: CASSLGERYEQYF. The CDR3 region has the DNA TGTGCCAGCAGTTTAGGAGAGCGATACGAGCAGTACTTC.